This T cell receptor beta chain originates from a study of T-cell reconstitution after alpha-beta-depleted transplantation in children. Unique molecular identifiers were incorporated when the TCRbeta library was constructed. TCRdb passed the PCR reads through MiXCR, listing each CDR3 protein once. The table includes about 240,000 distinct CDR3 sequences, under 30% detected once. The CDR3 loop spans 14 amino acids. V dropped 7 bases and J dropped 5 bases, with 17 bases sitting between them. Germline V lookup: CDR1 SQVTM, CDR2 ANQGSEA. Overall study results and limits: Alpha-beta T cells about two months after transplant reportedly derived from several hundred expanded graft clones. Some patients' high day-60 TCRbeta diversity was traced to surviving recipient T cells and thymic progenitors.

This clonotype was picked up a small number of times. Antigen: not known. The receptor comes from a girl aged 2-9 years with Fanconi anemia, due to receive a stem cell transplant. The J gene is TRBJ2-2, the V gene TRBV29-1; tentative D call: TRBD2 (7 bases). Sample: PBMCs, taken before TCRalphabeta/CD19-depleted stem cell transplant. CDR3 sequence: CSAPRGGGTGELFF. The CDR3 region has the DNA TGCAGCGCCCCTAGGGGGGGAGGAACCGGGGAGCTGTTTTTT.